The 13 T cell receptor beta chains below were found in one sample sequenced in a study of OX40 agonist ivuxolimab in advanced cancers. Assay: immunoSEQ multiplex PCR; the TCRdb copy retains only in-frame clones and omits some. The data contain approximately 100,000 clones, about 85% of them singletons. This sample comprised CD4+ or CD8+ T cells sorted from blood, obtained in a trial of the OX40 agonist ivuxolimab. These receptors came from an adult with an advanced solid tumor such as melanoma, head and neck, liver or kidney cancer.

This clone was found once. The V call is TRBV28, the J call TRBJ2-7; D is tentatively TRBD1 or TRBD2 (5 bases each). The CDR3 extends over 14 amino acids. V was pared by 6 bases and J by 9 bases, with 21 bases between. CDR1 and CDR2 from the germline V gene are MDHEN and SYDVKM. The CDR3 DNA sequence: TGTGCCAGCAGCCTCGGGACGCCCGGACGTGTGCAGTACTTC. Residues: CASSLGTPGRVQYF. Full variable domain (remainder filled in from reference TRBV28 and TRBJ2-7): DVKVTQSSRYLVKRTGEKVFLECVQDMDHENMFWYRQDPGLGLRLIYFSYDVKMKEKGDIPEGYSVSREKKERFSLILESASTNQTSMYLCASSLGTPGRVQYFGPGTRLTVT.

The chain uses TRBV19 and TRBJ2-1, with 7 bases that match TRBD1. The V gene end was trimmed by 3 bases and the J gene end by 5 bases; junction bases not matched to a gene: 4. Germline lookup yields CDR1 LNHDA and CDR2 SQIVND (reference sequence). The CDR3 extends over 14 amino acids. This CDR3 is CASSIWDSDNEQFF. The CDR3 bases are TGTGCCAGTAGTATTTGGGACAGCGACAATGAGCAGTTCTTC. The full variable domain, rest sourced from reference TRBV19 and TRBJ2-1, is DGGITQSPKYLFRKEGQNVTLSCEQNLNHDAMYWYRQDPGQGLRLIYYSQIVNDFQKGDIAEGYSVSREKKESFPLTVTSAQKNPTAFYLCASSIWDSDNEQFFGPGTRLTVL.

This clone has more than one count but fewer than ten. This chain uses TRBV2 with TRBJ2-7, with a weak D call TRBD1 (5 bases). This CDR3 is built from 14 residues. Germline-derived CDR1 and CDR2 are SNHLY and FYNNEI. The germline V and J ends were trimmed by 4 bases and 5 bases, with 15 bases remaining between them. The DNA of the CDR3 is TGTGCCAGCAGTGCTACAGGTACTAACGACGAGCAGTACTTC. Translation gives CASSATGTNDEQYF.

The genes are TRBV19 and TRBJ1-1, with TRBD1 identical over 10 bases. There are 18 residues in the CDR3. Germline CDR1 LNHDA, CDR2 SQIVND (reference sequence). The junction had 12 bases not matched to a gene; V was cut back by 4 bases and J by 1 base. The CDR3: CASSTRQGADERNTEAFF. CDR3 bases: TGTGCCAGTAGTACACGACAGGGGGCAGACGAGAGGAACACTGAAGCTTTCTTT.

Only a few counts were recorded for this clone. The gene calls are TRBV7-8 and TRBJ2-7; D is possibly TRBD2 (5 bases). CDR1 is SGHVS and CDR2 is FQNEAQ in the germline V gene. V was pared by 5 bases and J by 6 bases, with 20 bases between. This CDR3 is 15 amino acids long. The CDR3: CASSPYRDLIVEQYF. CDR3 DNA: TGTGCCAGCAGCCCATACCGGGATTTAATAGTCGAGCAGTACTTC.

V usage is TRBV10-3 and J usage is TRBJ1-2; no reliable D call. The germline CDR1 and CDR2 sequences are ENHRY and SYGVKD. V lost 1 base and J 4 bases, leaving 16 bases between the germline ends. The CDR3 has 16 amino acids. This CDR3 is CAISEYLREESYGYTF. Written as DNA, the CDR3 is TGTGCCATCAGTGAGTACTTAAGGGAGGAGAGCTATGGCTACACCTTC.

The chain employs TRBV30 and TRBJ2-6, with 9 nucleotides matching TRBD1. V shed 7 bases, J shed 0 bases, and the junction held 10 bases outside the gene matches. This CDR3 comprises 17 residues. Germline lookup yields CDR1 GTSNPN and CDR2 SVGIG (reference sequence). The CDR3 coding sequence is TGTGCCTTTAACCGGGACAGGGTTCGCTCTGGGGCCAACGTCCTGACTTTC. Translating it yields CAFNRDRVRSGANVLTF.

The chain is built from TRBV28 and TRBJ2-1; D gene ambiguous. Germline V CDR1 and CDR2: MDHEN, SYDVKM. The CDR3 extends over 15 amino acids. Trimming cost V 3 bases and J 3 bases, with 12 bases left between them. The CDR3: CASSFPGVGYNEQFF. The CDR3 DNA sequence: TGTGCCAGCAGTTTCCCAGGAGTAGGCTACAATGAGCAGTTCTTC. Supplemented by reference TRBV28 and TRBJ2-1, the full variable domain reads DVKVTQSSRYLVKRTGEKVFLECVQDMDHENMFWYRQDPGLGLRLIYFSYDVKMKEKGDIPEGYSVSREKKERFSLILESASTNQTSMYLCASSFPGVGYNEQFFGPGTRLTVL.

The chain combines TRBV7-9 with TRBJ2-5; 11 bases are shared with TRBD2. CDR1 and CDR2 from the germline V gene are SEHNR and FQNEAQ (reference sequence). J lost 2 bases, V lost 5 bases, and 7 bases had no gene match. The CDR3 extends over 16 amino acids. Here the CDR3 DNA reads TGTGCCAGCAGCCCCCGGACTAGCGGGTGGCAAGAGACCCAGTACTTC. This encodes CASSPRTSGWQETQYF.

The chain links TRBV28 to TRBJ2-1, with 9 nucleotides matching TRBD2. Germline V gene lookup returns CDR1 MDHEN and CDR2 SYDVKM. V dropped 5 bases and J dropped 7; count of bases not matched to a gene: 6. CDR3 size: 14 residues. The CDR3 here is CASSGVAGVNEQFF. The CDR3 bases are TGTGCCAGCAGTGGAGTAGCGGGAGTGAATGAGCAGTTCTTC.

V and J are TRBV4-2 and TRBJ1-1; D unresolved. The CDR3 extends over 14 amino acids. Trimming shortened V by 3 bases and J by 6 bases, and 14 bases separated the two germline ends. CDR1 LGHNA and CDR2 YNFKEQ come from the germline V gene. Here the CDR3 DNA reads TGTGCCAGCAGCCAGGCATTTAGGGAGGCTGAAGCTTTCTTT. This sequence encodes CASSQAFREAEAFF.

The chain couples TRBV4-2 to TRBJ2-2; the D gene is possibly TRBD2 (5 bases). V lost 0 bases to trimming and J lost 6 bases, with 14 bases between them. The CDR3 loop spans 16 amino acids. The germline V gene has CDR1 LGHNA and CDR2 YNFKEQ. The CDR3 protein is CASSQDIDREPGELFF. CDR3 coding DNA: TGTGCCAGCAGCCAAGATATAGATAGGGAGCCCGGGGAGCTGTTTTTT.

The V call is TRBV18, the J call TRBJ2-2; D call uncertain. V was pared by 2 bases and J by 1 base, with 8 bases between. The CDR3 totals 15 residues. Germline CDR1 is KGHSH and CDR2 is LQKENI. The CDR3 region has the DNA TGTGCCAGCTCACCATCGAGACAGAACACCGGGGAGCTGTTTTTT. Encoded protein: CASSPSRQNTGELFF. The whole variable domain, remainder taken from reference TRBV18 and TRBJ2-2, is NAGVMQNPRHLVRRRGQEARLRCSPMKGHSHVYWYRQLPEEGLKFMVYLQKENIIDESGMPKERFSAEFPKEGPSILRIQQVVRGDSAAYFCASSPSRQNTGELFFGEGSRLTVL.